Detailed here is one T cell receptor (beta chain). Its target is unknown. Indicated time point: week 5, during vaccination. Vaccination comprised doses that each held 300 ug of mutant IDH1 20-mer peptide, plus topical imiquimod. Sequencing used immunoSEQ multiplex PCR; TCRdb keeps in-frame clones, though not all of them. This table holds approximately 24,000 clones, 65% to 85% found once. The data were taken from a study of a mutant IDH1 vaccine in newly diagnosed glioma. Study information: Investigators started vaccination 4-6 weeks after radiotherapy alone, or with temozolomide cycles. The treated group averaged about 41 years old and was roughly 60% male, approximately 38% female. Previous care, which was radiotherapy, temozolomide, or both, most often involved both.

The CDR3 totals 18 residues. The V gene lost 5 bases and the J gene lost 2 bases, with 22 bases spanning the gap. The germline V gene has CDR1 SGHAT and CDR2 FQNNGV. The sequence derives from a man between 35 and 55 years old with glioma. This chain uses TRBV11-2 with TRBJ1-3, with TRBD1 as a possible D gene (5 bases). Source: PBMCs, taken from a glioma patient whose treatment included an IDH1 peptide vaccine. Written as DNA, the CDR3 is TGTGCCAGCAGCGACTTTTCGACAGTATACGCTCCTGGAAACACCATATATTTT. Its protein is CASSDFSTVYAPGNTIYF.